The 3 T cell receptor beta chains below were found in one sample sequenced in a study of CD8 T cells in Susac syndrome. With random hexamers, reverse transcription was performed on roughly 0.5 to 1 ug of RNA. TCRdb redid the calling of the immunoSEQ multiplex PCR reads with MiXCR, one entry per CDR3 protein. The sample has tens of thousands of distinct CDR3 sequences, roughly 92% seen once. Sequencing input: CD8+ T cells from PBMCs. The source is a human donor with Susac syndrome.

The CDR3 DNA sequence: TGCAGCGTTGATCGCGGGGGTTACAATGAGCAGTTCTTC. Translated, it gives CSVDRGGYNEQFF. This chain uses TRBV29-1 with TRBJ2-1, with 7 positions matching TRBD2. V gave up 3 bases and J gave up 4 bases; unmatched junction bases: 3. Germline V CDR1 and CDR2: SQVTM, ANQGSEA. The CDR3 contains 13 residues.

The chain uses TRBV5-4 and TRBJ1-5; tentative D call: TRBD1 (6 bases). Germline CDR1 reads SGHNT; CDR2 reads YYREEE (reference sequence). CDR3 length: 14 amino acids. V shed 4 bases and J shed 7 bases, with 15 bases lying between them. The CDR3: CASSLGGIGQPQHF. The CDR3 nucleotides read TGTGCCAGCAGCCTAGGGGGTATTGGGCAGCCCCAGCATTTT.

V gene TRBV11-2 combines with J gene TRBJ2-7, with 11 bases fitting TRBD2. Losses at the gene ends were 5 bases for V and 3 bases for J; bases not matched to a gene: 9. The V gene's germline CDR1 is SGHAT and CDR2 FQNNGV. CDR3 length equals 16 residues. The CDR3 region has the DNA TGTGCCAGCAGCCCCTTTAGCGGGAGGGCCAACTACGAGCAGTACTTC. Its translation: CASSPFSGRANYEQYF.